This T cell receptor beta chain comes out of a study of blood T cell repertoires in COVID-19 (dated by TCRdb to 2019 to 2021). About the investigation overall: ImmuneRACE Cohort 3 recovered participants were defined by two consecutive negative NP/OP PCR tests, healthcare professional clearance, or symptom resolution. Samples covering the acute and convalescent phases of COVID-19 were provided by collaborators in the United States, Italy and Spain. The material from the prospective study consisted of cDNA or gDNA derived from T cells, B-cell-depleted T cells, or PBMCs. Subjects who had been exposed to COVID-19, were actively infected with it, or had recovered from it provided the deeply sampled blood TCRbeta repertoires that made up the dataset. A freely available public database, intended as a resource for researchers studying the immune response to SARS-CoV-2, is where the repertoires were released. The samples were drawn from two sources: the first 160 participants of the ongoing ImmuneRACE study, and over 1,000 subjects contributed by 6 global collaborators. Nearly every sample came with metadata listing a de-identified subject ID, COVID-19 status, age in years and sex. Where available, HLA class I and class II types were obtained from metadata supplied by the sample provider rather than from assay-based typing.

TCRbeta CDR3 regions were amplified from genomic DNA using the immunoSEQ Assay, a bias-controlled multiplex PCR. The authors' analysis ran thus. Nucleated cell counts per sample were estimated from amplification of reference gene primers within the assay. To quantify the absolute abundance of each unique TCRbeta CDR3 rearrangement, sequence reads were collapsed and filtered. For each sample, productive Simpson clonality was calculated by taking the square root of Simpson's diversity index across productive rearrangements. TCRdb provides this immuneACCESS table in a form limited to in-frame rearrangements. Some clones are lacking; in checked studies, under half of them reflect an unresolved V gene, and why the rest are absent is not known. Clone size and the V and J calls come from that table; the DNA yielded D and trimming. This sample has approximately 150,000 clones in its table, and about 80% of those were observed once. The ten largest clones take up roughly 19% of the sample.

Study-wide conclusions, independent of this receptor: How much clinical and demographic metadata was included differed by source and by participant, and the metadata was provided uncurated.

Participants in the prospective study were enrolled through a virtual design, were aged about 18 to 100 years, and lived in 20 to 30 United States geographic areas. In the prospective study, cohorts were assigned on the basis of participant-reported clinical history obtained from a screening survey and a study questionnaire. Each participant in the prospective study had whole blood, serum and a nasopharyngeal or oropharyngeal swab collected by mobile phlebotomists. Over a roughly 2-month period, participants in the prospective study had the option of providing additional blood draws and questionnaires. Before DNA extraction, blood samples from the prospective study were shipped at room temperature or frozen. To note about this clone: What antigen it recognizes has not been identified. No much larger clonotype is one base removed from it; base qualities were not supplied.

Based on the germline V gene, the CDR1 and CDR2 sequences are MDHEN and SYDVKM. V gives up 2 bases and J gives up 0 bases, and the segment between their germline ends measures 14 bases. The CDR3, cysteine through phenylalanine, is 17 amino acids long. Just the 51-base CDR3 DNA is kept, in frame starting at base 1. The clonotype was recovered from a woman aged 70-85 years in a cohort exposed to, infected with or recovered from COVID-19 (not recorded which). Sequenced: PBMCs or T cells enriched from blood (not recorded which). Rearrangement joined TRBV28 to TRBJ2-1; the D region possibly corresponds to TRBD2 (6 bases align). DNA sequence: TGTGCCAGCAGTTTAACGGGGCGGGGTTACTCCTACAATGAGCAGTTCTTC. Translation gives CASSLTGRGYSYNEQFF.